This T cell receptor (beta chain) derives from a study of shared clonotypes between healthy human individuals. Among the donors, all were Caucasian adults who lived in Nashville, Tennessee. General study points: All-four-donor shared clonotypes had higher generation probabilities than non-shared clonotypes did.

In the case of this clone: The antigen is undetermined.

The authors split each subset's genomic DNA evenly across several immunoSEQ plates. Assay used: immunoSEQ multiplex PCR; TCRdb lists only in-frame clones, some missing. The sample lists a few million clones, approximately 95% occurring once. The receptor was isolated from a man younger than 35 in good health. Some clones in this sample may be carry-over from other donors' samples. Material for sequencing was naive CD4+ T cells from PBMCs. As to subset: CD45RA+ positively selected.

The CDR3, as DNA: TGTGCCAGCAGTCTCACAGGGGTGGTCGGCGGCTACACCTTC. Protein sequence: CASSLTGVVGGYTF. The V and J genes are TRBV28 and TRBJ1-2; TRBD1 agrees at 7 bases. This CDR3 has 14 residues. Germline lookup yields CDR1 MDHEN and CDR2 SYDVKM. V lost 5 bases and J lost 8; bases outside the gene matches: 11.